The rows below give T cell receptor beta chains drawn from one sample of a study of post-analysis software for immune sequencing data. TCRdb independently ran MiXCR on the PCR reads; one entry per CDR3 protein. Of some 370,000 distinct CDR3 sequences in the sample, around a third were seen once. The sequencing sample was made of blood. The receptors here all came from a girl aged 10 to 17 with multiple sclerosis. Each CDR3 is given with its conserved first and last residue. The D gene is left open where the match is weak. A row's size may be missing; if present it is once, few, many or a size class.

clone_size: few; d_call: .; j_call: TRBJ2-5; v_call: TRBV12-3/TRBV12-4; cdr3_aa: CASSLVPPGEETQYF; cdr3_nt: TGTGCCAGCAGTTTAGTTCCCCCCGGCGAGGAGACCCAGTACTTC
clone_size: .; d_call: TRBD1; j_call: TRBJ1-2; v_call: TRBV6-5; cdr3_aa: CASSRGQGGTHYGYTF; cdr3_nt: TGTGCCAGCAGTCGAGGACAGGGGGGGACTCACTATGGCTACACCTTC
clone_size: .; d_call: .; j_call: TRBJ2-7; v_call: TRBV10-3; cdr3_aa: CAISPRGPVGEQYF; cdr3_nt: TGTGCCATCAGTCCGAGGGGACCCGTCGGCGAGCAGTACTTC
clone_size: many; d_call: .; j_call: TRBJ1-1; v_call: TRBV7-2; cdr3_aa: CASSLGVGTEAFF; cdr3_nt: TGTGCCAGCAGCTTAGGGGTGGGGACTGAAGCTTTCTTT
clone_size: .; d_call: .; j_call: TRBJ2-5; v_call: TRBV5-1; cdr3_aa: CASSLAPGSSETQYF; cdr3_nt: TGCGCCAGCAGCTTGGCGCCGGGATCTAGCGAGACCCAGTACTTC
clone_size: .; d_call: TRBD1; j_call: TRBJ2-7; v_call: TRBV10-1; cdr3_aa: CASFQGGRPSYEQYF; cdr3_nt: TGCGCCAGCTTCCAAGGGGGCAGACCCAGCTACGAGCAGTACTTC
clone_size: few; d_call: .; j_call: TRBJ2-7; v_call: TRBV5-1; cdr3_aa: CASKVGPSSYEQYF; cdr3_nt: TGCGCCAGCAAAGTCGGGCCGAGCTCCTACGAGCAGTACTTC
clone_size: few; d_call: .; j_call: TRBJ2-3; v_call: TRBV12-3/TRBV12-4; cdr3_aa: CASSFGGPYTDTQYF; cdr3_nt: TGTGCCAGCAGTTTTGGCGGGCCCTACACAGATACGCAGTATTTT
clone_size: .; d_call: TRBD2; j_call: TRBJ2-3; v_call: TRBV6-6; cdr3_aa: CASSYVLAGGPTDTQYF; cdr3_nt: TGTGCCAGCAGTTACGTACTAGCGGGGGGGCCTACAGATACGCAGTATTTT
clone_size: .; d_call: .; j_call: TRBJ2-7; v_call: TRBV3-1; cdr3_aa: CASSQGYRRGEQYF; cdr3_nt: TGTGCCAGCAGCCAAGGTTACAGGAGGGGCGAGCAGTACTTC
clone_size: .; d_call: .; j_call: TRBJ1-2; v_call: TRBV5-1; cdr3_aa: CASSLFPRADGYTF; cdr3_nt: TGCGCCAGCAGCTTGTTTCCGCGAGCGGATGGCTACACCTTC
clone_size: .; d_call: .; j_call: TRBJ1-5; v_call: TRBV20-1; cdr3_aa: CSASNTARSNQPQHF; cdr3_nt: TGCAGTGCTAGTAATACGGCCCGTAGCAATCAGCCCCAGCATTTT
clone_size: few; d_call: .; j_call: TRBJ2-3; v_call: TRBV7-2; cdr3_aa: CASSLSSGARGTQYF; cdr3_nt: TGTGCCAGCAGCTTAAGTTCTGGTGCCCGGGGTACGCAGTATTTT
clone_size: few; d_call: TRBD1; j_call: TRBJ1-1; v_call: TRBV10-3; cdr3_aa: CAISENSGTGIFTEAFF; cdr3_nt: TGTGCCATCAGTGAGAATTCCGGGACAGGGATTTTCACTGAAGCTTTCTTT
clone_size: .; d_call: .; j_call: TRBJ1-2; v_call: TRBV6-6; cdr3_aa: CASSYRSYGYTF; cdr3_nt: TGTGCCAGCAGTTACAGGTCCTATGGCTACACCTTC
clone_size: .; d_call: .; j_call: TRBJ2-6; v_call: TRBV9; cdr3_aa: CASSEGGPISGANVLTF; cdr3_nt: TGTGCCAGCTCCGAAGGGGGGCCCATTTCTGGGGCCAACGTCCTGACTTTC
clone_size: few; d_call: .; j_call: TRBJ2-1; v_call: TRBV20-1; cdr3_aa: CSASGTYNEQFF; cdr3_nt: TGCAGTGCTAGCGGCACCTACAATGAGCAGTTCTTC
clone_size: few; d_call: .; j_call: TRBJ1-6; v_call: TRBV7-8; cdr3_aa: CASTKGGKVNSPLHF; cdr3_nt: TGTGCCAGCACCAAGGGGGGGAAGGTTAATTCACCCCTCCACTTT
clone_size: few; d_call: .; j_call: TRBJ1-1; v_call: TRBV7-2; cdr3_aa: CASSPLWGGREAFF; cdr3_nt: TGTGCCAGCAGCCCCCTTTGGGGGGGCAGAGAAGCTTTCTTT
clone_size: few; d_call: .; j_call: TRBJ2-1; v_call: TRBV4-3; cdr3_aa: CASSPSLALNEQFF; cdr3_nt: TGCGCCAGCAGCCCAAGTCTAGCTCTCAATGAGCAGTTCTTC
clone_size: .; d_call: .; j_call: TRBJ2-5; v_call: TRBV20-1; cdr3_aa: CSANRQNQETQYF; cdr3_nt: TGCAGTGCAAACCGACAGAACCAAGAGACCCAGTACTTC
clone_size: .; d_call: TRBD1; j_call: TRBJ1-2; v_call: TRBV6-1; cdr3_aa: CASSVGTGANYGYTF; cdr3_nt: TGTGCCAGCAGTGTGGGGACAGGAGCTAACTATGGCTACACCTTC
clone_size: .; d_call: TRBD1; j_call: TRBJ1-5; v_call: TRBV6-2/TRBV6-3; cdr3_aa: CASQGAYSNQPQHF; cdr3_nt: TGTGCCAGTCAGGGGGCGTATAGCAATCAGCCCCAGCATTTT